Sequencing of this T cell receptor (beta chain) was carried out in a study of control samples from healthy donors and cancer patients. Germline V gene lookup returns CDR1 SGHKS and CDR2 YYEKEE (reference sequence). The CDR3 spans 15 residues. With 1 base removed from V and 0 bases from J, the gap between germline ends came to 10 bases. Profiled with immunoSEQ multiplex PCR; TCRdb holds only in-frame clones, not every one. The sample has tens of thousands of clones, approximately 89% seen once. The source material was PBMCs. The chain uses TRBV5-5 and TRBJ1-1, with D maybe TRBD1 (5 bases). This TCR came from a man between 60 and 75 years old with colorectal cancer. In nucleotides, the CDR3 is TGTGCCAGCAGCTTGTGGTCAGGGATGAACACTGAAGCTTTCTTT. Translation: CASSLWSGMNTEAFF.